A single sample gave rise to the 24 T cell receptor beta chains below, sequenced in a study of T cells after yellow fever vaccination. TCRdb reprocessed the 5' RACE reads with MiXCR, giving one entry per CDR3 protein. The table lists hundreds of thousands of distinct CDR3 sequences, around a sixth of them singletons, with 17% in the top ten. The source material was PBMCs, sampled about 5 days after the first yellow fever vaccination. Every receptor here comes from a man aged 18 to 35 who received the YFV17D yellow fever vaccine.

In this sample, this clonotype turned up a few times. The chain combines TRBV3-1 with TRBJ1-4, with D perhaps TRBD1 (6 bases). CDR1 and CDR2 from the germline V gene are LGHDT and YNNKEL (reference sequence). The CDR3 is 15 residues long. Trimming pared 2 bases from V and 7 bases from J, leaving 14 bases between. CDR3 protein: CASSQPGVLAEKLFF. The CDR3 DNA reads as TGTGCCAGCAGCCAACCAGGGGTCTTAGCTGAAAAACTGTTTTTT.

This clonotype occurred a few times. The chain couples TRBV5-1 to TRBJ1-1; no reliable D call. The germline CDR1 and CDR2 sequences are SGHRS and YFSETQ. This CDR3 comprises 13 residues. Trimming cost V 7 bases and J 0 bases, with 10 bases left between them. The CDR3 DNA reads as TGCGCCAGCGCTGATCTATTGAACACTGAAGCTTTCTTT. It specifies CASADLLNTEAFF.

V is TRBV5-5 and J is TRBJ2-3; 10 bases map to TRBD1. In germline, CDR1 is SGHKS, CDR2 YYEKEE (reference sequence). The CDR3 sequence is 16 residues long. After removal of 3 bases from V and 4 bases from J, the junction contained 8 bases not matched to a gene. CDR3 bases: TGTGCCAGCAGCTGGGGGACAGGGGTTTTCGCAGATACGCAGTATTTT. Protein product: CASSWGTGVFADTQYF.

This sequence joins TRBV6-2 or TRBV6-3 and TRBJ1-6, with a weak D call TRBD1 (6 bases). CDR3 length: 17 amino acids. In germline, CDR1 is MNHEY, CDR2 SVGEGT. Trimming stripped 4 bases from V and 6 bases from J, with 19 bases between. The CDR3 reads CASSLWDIGLFNSPLHF. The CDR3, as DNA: TGTGCCAGCAGTTTATGGGACATCGGTCTTTTTAATTCACCCCTCCACTTT.

The CDR3 here is CASSISRYSNQPQHF. The CDR3, as DNA: TGTGCCAGTAGTATTTCCAGGTATAGCAATCAGCCCCAGCATTTT. The genes are TRBV19 and TRBJ1-5; no clear D. The CDR3 extends over 15 amino acids. CDR1 and CDR2 from the germline V gene are LNHDA and SQIVND (reference sequence). With 3 bases removed from V and 0 bases from J, the gap between germline ends came to 9 bases.

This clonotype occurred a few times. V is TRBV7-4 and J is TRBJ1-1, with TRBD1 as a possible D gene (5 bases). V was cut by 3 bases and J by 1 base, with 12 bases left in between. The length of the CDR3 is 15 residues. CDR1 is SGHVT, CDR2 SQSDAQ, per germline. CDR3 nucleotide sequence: TGTGCCAGCAGCTTTGATAGGGGCGCGAACACTGAAGCTTTCTTT. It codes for CASSFDRGANTEAFF.

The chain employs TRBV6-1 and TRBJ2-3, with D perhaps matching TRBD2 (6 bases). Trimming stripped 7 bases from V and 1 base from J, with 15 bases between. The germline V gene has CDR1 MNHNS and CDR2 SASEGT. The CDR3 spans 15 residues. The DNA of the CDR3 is TGTGCCAGCACTCCTTCTGGCGGGGGCACAGATACGCAGTATTTT. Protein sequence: CASTPSGGGTDTQYF.

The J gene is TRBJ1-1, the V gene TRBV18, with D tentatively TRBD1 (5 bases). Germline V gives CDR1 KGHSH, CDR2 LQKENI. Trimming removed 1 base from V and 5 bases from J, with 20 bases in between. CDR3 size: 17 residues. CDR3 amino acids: CASSPRGEISRGTEAFF. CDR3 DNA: TGTGCCAGCTCACCACGGGGGGAGATTTCGAGAGGGACTGAAGCTTTCTTT.

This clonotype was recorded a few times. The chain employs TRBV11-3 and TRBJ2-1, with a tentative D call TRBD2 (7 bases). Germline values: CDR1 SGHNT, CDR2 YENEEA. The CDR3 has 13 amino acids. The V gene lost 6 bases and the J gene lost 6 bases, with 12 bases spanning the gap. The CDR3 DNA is TGTGCCAGCAGGGGGGGGGCAGGCAATGAGCAGTTCTTC. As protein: CASRGGAGNEQFF.

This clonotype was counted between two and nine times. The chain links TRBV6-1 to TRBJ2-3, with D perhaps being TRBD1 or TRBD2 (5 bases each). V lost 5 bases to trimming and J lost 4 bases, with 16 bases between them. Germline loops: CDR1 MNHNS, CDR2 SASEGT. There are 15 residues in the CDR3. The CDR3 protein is CASSTLSRGADTQYF. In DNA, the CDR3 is TGTGCCAGCAGTACCTTAAGCCGGGGCGCAGATACGCAGTATTTT.

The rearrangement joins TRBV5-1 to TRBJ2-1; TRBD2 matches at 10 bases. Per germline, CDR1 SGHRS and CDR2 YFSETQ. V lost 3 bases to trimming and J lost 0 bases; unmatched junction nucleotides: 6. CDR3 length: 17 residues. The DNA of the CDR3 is TGCGCCAGCAGCTCCTTTCTAGCGGGGGCCTCCTACAATGAGCAGTTCTTC. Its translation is CASSSFLAGASYNEQFF.

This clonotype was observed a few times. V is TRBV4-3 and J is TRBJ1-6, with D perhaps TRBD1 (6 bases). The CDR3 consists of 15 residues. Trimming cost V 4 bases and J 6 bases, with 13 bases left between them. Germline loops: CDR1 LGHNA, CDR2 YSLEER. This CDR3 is CASSRVTGSNSPLHF. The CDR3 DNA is TGCGCCAGCAGCCGAGTAACAGGGTCTAATTCACCCCTCCACTTT.

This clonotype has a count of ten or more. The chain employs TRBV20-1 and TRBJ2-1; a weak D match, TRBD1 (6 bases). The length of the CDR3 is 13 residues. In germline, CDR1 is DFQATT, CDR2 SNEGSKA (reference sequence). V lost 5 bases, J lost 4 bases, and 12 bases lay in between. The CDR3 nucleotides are TGCAGTGCTCTCCGGACAGATTACAATGAGCAGTTCTTC. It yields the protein CSALRTDYNEQFF.

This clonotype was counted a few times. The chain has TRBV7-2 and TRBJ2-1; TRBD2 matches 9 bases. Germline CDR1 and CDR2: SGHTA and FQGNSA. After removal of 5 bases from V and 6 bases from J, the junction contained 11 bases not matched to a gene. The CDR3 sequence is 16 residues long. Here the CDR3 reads CASSAGGGRGVNEQFF. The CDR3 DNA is TGTGCCAGCAGCGCGGGGGGGGGGAGAGGGGTCAATGAGCAGTTCTTC.

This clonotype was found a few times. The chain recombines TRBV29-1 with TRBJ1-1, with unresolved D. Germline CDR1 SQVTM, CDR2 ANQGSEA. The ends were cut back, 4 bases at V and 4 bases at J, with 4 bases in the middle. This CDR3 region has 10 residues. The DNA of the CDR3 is TGCAGCGTTGGGGTCACTGAAGCTTTCTTT. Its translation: CSVGVTEAFF.

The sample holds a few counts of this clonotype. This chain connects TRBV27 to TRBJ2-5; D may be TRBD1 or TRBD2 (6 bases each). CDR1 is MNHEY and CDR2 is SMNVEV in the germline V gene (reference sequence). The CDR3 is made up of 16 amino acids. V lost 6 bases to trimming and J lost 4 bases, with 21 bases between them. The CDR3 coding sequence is TGTGCCAGCAGAAGCTTCTTACGGGGGCTCCGAGAGACCCAGTACTTC. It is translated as CASRSFLRGLRETQYF.

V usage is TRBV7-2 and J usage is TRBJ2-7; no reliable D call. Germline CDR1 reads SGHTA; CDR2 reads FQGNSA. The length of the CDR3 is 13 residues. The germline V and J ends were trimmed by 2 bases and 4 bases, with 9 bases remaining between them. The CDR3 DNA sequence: TGTGCCAGCAGCTTACGAGCCTTATACGAGCAGTACGTC. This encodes CASSLRALYEQYV.

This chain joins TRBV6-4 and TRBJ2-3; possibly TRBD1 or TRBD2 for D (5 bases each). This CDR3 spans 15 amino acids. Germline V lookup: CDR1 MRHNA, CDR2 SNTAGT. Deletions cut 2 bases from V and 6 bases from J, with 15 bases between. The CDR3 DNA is TGTGCCAGCAGTGACGGGGCTAGCCTTGGGGATACGCAGTATTTT. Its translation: CASSDGASLGDTQYF.

The CDR3 nucleotides are TGCGCCAGCAGCGTGACAGGGGGCCCAGATACGCAGTATTTT. Protein sequence: CASSVTGGPDTQYF. The genes are TRBV5-1 and TRBJ2-3, with 10 bases matching TRBD1. The V segment lost 4 bases and the J segment 4 bases; nucleotides outside the gene matches: 3. Looked up from germline, CDR1 is SGHRS and CDR2 is YFSETQ. The CDR3 is 14 amino acids.

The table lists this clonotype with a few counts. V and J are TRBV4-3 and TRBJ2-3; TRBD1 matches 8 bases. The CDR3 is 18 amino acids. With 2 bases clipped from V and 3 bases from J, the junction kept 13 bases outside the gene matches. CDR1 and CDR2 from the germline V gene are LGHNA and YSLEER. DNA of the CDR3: TGCGCCAGCAGCCAAAGGGGACAAAGACAGGGGTGGACAGATACGCAGTATTTT. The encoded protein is CASSQRGQRQGWTDTQYF.

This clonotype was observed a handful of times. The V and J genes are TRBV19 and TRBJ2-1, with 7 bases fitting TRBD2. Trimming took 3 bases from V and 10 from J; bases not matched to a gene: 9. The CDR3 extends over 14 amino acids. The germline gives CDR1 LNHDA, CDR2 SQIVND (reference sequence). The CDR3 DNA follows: TGTGCCAGTAGTATGATCGAGCGGGGAGGGGAGCAGTTCTTC. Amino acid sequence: CASSMIERGGEQFF.

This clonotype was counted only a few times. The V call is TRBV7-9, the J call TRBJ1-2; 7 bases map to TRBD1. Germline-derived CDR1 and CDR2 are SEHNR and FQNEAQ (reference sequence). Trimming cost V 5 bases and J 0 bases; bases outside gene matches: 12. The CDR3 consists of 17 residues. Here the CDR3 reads CASSPRRQGASNYGYTF. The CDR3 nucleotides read TGTGCCAGCAGCCCGCGGAGACAGGGCGCATCTAACTATGGCTACACCTTC.

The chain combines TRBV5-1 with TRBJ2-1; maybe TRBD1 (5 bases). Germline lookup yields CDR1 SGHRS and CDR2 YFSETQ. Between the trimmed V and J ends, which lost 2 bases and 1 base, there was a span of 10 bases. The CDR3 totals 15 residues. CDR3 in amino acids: CASSLGAASYNEQFF. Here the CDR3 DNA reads TGCGCCAGCAGCTTAGGGGCGGCATCCTACAATGAGCAGTTCTTC. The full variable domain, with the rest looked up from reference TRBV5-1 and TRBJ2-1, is KAGVTQTPRYLIKTRGQQVTLSCSPISGHRSVSWYQQTPGQGLQFLFEYFSETQRNKGNFPGRFSGRQFSNSRSEMNVSTLELGDSALYLCASSLGAASYNEQFFGPGTRLTVL.

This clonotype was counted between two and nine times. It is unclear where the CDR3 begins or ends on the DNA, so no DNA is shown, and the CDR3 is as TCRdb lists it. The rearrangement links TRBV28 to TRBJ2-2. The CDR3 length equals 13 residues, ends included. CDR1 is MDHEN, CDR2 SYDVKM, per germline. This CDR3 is CASILEATGELFF.